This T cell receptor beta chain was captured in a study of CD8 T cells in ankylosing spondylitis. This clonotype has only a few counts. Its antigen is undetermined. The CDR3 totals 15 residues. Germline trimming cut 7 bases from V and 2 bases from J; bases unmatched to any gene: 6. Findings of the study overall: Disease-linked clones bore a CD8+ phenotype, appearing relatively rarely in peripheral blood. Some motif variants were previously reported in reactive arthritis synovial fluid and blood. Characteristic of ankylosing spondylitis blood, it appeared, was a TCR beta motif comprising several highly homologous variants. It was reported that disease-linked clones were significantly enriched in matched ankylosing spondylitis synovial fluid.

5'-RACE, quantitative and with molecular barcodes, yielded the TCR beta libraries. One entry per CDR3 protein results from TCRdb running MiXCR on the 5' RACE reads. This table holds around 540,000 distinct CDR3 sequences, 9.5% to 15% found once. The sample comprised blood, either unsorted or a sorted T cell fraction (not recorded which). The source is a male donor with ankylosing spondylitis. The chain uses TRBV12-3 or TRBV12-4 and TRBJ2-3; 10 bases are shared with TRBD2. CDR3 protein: CASKRLAGNTDTQYF. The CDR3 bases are TGTGCCAGCAAACGACTAGCGGGCAACACAGATACGCAGTATTTT.